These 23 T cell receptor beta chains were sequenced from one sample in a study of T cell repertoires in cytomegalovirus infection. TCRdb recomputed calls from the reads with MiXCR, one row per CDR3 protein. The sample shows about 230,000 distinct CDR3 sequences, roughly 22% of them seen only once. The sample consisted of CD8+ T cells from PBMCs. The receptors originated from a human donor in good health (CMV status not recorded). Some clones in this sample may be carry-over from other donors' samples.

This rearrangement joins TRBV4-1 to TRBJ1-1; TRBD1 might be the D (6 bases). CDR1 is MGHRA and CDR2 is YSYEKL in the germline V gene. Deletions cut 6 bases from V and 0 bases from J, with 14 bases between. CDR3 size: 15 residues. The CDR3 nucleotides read TGCGCCAGCAGTCCGCGCGACAGGTTGAACACTGAAGCTTTCTTT. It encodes CASSPRDRLNTEAFF.

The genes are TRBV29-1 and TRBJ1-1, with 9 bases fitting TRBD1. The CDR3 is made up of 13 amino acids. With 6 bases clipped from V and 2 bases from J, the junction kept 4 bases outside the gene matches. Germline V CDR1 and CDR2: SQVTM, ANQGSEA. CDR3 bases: TGCAGCGTCCCACAGGGGGCAAACACTGAAGCTTTCTTT. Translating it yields CSVPQGANTEAFF.

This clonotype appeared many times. The CDR3 protein is CASSSLTAAASYEQYF. The CDR3 DNA is TGTGCCAGCAGTTCCTTGACAGCCGCGGCCTCCTACGAGCAGTACTTC. The chain couples TRBV28 to TRBJ2-7, with a possible D match to TRBD1 (5 bases). V dropped 4 bases and J dropped 0 bases, with 16 bases sitting between them. Germline V gene data show CDR1 as MDHEN and CDR2 as SYDVKM. The CDR3 is 16 amino acids.

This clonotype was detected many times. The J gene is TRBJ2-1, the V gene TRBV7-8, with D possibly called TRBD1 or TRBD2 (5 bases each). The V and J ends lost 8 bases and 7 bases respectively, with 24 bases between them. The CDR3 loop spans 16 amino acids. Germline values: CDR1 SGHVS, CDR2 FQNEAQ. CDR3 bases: TGTGCCAGCTGGCGGGTGGGCCCGGGACCCGAGAATGAGCAGTTCTTC. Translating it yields CASWRVGPGPENEQFF.

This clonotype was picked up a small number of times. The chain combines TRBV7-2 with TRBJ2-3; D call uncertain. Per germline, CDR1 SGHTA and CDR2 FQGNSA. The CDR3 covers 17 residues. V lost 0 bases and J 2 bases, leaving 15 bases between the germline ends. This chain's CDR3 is CASSLAAAYLPTDTQYF. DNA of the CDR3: TGTGCCAGCAGCTTAGCGGCAGCCTATCTGCCCACAGATACGCAGTATTTT.

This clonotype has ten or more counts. The CDR3 spells CASTAGTANHYGYTF. The CDR3 DNA sequence: TGTGCCAGCACCGCGGGGACAGCTAACCATTATGGCTACACCTTC. V usage is TRBV2 and J usage is TRBJ1-2, with TRBD1 matching over 7 bases. This CDR3 comprises 15 residues. The germline V gene has CDR1 SNHLY and CDR2 FYNNEI. The V segment lost 7 bases and the J segment 5 bases; nucleotides outside the gene matches: 13.

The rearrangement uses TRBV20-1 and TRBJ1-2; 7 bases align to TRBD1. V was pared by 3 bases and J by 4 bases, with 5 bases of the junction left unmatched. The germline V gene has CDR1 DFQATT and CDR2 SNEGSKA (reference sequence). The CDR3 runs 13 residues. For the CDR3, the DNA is TGCAGTGCTAGGATAGAGGGGGCCTATGGCTACACCTTC. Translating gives CSARIEGAYGYTF.

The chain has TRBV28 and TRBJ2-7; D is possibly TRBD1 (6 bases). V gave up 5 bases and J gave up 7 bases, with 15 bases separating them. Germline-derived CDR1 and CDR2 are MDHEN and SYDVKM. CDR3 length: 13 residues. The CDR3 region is CASSAAGAKEQYF. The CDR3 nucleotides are TGTGCCAGCAGTGCCGCAGGGGCGAAAGAGCAGTACTTC.

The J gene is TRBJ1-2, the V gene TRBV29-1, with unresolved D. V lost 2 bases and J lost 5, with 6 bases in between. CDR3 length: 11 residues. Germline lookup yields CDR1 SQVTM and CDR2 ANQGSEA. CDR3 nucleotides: TGCAGCGTTGAAACCGAATATGGCTACACCTTC. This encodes CSVETEYGYTF.

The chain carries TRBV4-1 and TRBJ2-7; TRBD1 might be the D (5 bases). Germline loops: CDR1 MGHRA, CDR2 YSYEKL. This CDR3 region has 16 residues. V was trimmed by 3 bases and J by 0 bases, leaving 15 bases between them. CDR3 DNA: TGCGCCAGCAGCCATCAAGGTAACAGGCGCTCCTACGAGCAGTACTTC. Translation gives CASSHQGNRRSYEQYF.

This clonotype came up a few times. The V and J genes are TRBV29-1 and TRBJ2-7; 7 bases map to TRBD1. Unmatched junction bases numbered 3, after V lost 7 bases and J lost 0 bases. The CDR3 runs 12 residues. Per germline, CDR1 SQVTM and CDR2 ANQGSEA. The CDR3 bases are TGCAGCGCAGGGACAGCCTCCTACGAGCAGTACTTC. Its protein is CSAGTASYEQYF.

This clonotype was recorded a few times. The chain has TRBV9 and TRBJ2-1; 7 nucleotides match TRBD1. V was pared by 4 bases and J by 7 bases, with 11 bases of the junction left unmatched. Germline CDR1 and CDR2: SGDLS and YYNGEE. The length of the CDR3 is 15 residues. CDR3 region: CASSLDRARRNEQFF. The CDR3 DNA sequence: TGTGCCAGCAGCCTCGACAGGGCCCGGCGGAATGAGCAGTTCTTC.

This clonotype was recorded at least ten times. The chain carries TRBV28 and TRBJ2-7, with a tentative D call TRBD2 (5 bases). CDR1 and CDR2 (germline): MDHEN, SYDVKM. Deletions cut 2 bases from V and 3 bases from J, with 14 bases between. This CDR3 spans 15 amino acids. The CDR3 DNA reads TGTGCCAGCAGTTTAATCAGCGGAGTCCTCTACGAGCAGTACTTC. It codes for CASSLISGVLYEQYF.

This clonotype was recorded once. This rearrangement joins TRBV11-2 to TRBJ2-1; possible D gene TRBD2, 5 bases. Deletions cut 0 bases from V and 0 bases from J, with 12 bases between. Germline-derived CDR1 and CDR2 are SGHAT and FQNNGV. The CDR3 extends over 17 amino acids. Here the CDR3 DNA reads TGTGCCAGCAGCTTAGATCTCGGACTTAGCTCCTACAATGAGCAGTTCTTC. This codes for CASSLDLGLSSYNEQFF.

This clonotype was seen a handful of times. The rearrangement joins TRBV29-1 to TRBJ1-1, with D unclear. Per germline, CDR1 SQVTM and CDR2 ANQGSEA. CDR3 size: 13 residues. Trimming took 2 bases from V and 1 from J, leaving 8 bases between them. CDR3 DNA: TGCAGCGTTGAAATGGTCTCGAACACTGAAGCTTTCTTT. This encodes CSVEMVSNTEAFF. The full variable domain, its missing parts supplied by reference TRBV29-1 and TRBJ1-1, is SAVISQKPSRDICQRGTSLTIQCQVDSQVTMMFWYRQQPGQSLTLIATANQGSEATYESGFVIDKFPISRPNLTFSTLTVSNMSPEDSSIYLCSVEMVSNTEAFFGQGTRLTVV.

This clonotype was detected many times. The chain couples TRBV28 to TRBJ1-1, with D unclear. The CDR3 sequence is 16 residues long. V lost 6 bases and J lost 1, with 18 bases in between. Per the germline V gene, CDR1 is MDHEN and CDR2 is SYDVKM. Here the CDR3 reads CASRQLRVGKNTEAFF. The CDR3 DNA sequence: TGTGCCAGCAGGCAGCTGAGGGTCGGGAAGAACACTGAAGCTTTCTTT.

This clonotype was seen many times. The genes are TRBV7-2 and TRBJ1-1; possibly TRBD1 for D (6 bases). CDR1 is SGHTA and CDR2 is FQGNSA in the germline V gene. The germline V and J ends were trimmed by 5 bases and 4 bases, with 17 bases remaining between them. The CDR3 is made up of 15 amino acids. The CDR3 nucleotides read TGTGCCAGCAGCGTATACCCAGGAGGGGGCACTGAAGCTTTCTTT. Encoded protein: CASSVYPGGGTEAFF.

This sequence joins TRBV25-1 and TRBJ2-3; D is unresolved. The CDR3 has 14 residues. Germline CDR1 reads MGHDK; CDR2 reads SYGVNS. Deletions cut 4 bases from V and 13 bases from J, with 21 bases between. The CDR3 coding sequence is TGTGCCAGCAGTGGGAAGACCCTCTTTGTCCCTGAGTATTTT. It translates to CASSGKTLFVPEYF. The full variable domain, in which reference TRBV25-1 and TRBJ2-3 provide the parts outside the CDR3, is EADIYQTPRYLVIGTGKKITLECSQTMGHDKMYWYQQDPGMELHLIHYSYGVNSTEKGDLSSESTVSRIRTEHFPLTLESARPSHTSQYLCASSGKTLFVPEYFGPGTRLTVL.

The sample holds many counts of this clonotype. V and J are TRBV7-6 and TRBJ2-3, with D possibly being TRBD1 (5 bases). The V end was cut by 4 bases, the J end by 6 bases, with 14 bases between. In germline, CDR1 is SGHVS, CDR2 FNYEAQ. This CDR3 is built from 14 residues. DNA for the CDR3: TGTGCCAGCAGCTATACAACAGGCCCGGATACGCAGTATTTT. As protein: CASSYTTGPDTQYF.

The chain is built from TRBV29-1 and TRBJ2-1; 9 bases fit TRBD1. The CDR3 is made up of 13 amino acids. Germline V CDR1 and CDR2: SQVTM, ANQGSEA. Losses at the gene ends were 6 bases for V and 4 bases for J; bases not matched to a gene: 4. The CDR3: CSVGTGKYNEQFF. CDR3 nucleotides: TGCAGCGTCGGGACAGGGAAATACAATGAGCAGTTCTTC.

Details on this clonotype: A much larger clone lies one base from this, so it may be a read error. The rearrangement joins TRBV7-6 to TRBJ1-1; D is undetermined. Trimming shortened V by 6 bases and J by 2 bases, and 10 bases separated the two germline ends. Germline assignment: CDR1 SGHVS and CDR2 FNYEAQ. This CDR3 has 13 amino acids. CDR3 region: CASSVSDNTEAFF. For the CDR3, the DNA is TGTGCCAGCAGTGTCTCGGATAACACTGAAGCTTTCTTT.

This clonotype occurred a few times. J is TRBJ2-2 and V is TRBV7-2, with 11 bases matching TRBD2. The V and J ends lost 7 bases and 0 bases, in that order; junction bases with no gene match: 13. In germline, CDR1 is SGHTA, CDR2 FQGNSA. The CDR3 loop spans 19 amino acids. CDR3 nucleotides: TGTGCCAGCACCATGTGGGGCCTAGCGGGGGGAGCGAACACCGGGGAGCTGTTTTTT. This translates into CASTMWGLAGGANTGELFF.

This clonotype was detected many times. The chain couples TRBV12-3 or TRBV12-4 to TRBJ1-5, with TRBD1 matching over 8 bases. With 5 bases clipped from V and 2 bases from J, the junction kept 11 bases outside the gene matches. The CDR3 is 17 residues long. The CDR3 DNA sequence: TGTGCCAGCAGTGACATCCAGGGGGCGCTTGGCAATCAGCCCCAGCATTTT. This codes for CASSDIQGALGNQPQHF.